The 5 T cell receptor beta chains below all came from one sample that was sequenced in a study of T cell responses to AZD1222 COVID-19 vaccine (dated by TCRdb to the early 2020s). Receptors were amplified or captured by the immunoSEQ multiplex PCR assay. Sourced from immuneACCESS, this table was stored by TCRdb with only in-frame sequences that have V and J called. A share of the clones is absent; for the studies checked, an unresolved V gene accounts for under half, and the remainder has no known explanation. In all, the sample holds roughly 100,000 clones, and roughly 87% of those were seen once. The ten largest clones represent 35% to 45% of the sample. The time point label for this specimen denotes: about 28 days (+/-7) after the second vaccine dose. The sequenced sample was peripheral blood, obtained 28 days after the second AZD1222 dose. The receptors were sampled from an adult who received the AZD1222 COVID-19 vaccine.

The CDR3 nucleotides are TGTGCCAGCAGTTTAAGGTTCCTCCGCGGGGAGACCCAGTACTTC. Translating it yields CASSLRFLRGETQYF. The chain has TRBV28 and TRBJ2-5; perhaps TRBD2 as D (5 bases). With 2 bases removed from V and 5 bases from J, the gap between germline ends came to 15 bases. CDR3 size: 15 residues. Germline CDR1 is MDHEN and CDR2 is SYDVKM.

The genes are TRBV24-1 and TRBJ1-1; tentative D call: TRBD1 (5 bases). The V and J ends lost 9 bases and 0 bases respectively, with 10 bases between them. Germline CDR1 KGHDR, CDR2 SFDVKD. The CDR3 is 13 residues long. CDR3 sequence: CATLDNMNTEAFF. CDR3 DNA sequence: TGTGCCACCCTGGACAACATGAACACTGAAGCTTTCTTT.

V usage is TRBV4-3 and J usage is TRBJ1-3; no firm D call. Between the trimmed V and J ends, which lost 4 bases and 2 bases, there was a span of 12 bases. Germline V lookup: CDR1 LGHNA, CDR2 YSLEER. The CDR3 is 15 residues long. The CDR3 region has the DNA TGCGCCAGCAGCCTCGGGGTCCCTGCTGGAAACACCATATATTTT. This sequence encodes CASSLGVPAGNTIYF.

This chain connects TRBV7-2 to TRBJ1-1; unclear D gene. The CDR3 is 13 amino acids. The ends were cut back, 5 bases at V and 1 base at J, with 8 bases in the middle. Germline CDR1 reads SGHTA; CDR2 reads FQGNSA. Here the CDR3 DNA reads TGTGCCAGCAGCGCATCTCAGAACACTGAAGCTTTCTTT. Translating gives CASSASQNTEAFF.

The chain couples TRBV5-1 to TRBJ1-1; no clear D gene. Germline CDR1 SGHRS, CDR2 YFSETQ. V was cut by 2 bases and J by 7 bases, with 12 bases left in between. The CDR3 runs to 13 residues. The CDR3 loop reads CASSLKGPREAFF. The CDR3 DNA reads TGCGCCAGCAGCTTAAAAGGGCCCCGTGAAGCTTTCTTT.